What follows are 24 T cell receptor beta chains derived from one specimen sequenced in a study of CD8+ T cells in alopecia areata. The sequencing template was cDNA reverse transcribed from extracted RNA. Here immunoSEQ multiplex PCR was the method, and the copy in TCRdb shows in-frame clones only, minus some. The sample holds 250,000 to 300,000 clones, 55% to 75% seen once. Treatment here: oral pan-JAK inhibitor, 5-10 mg twice daily. Source: CD4+ T cells sorted from blood, taken at week 24, from a patient treated with tofacitinib. Receptors originate from a human donor with alopecia areata.

V and J are TRBV4-3 and TRBJ2-3, with 9 nucleotides matching TRBD2. Germline lookup yields CDR1 LGHNA and CDR2 YSLEER. This CDR3 contains 15 residues. With V trimmed by 1 base and J by 3 bases, 2 bases remained unmatched. CDR3 amino acids: CASSQGGLATDTQYF. CDR3 nucleotide sequence: TGCGCCAGCAGCCAAGGGGGACTAGCAACAGATACGCAGTATTTT.

The rearrangement uses TRBV30 and TRBJ2-5; D is unresolved. The CDR3 is 13 residues long. Looked up from germline, CDR1 is GTSNPN and CDR2 is SVGIG (reference sequence). The ends were cut back, 3 bases at V and 0 bases at J, with 8 bases in the middle. The chain's CDR3 is CAWSFAYQETQYF. CDR3 nucleotide sequence: TGTGCCTGGAGCTTCGCGTACCAAGAGACCCAGTACTTC.

This clone was seen a handful of times. The rearrangement joins TRBV7-6 to TRBJ1-6; D is uncertain. Germline V gene sequence: CDR1 SGHVS, CDR2 FNYEAQ. V was pared by 2 bases and J by 0 bases, with 8 bases between. The CDR3 extends over 16 amino acids. CDR3 nucleotide sequence: TGTGCCAGCAGCTTATTGGAAAGCTCCTATAATTCACCCCTCCACTTT. This sequence encodes CASSLLESSYNSPLHF.

The rearrangement links TRBV15 to TRBJ2-7, with D maybe TRBD2 (6 bases). The ends were cut back, 1 base at V and 1 base at J, with 11 bases in the middle. CDR1 LNHNV and CDR2 YYDKDF come from the germline V gene (reference sequence). The CDR3 loop spans 15 amino acids. CDR3 in DNA: TGTGCCACCAGCAGAGGCGGAGGGCTTTCCTACGAGCAGTACTTC. Translated, it gives CATSRGGGLSYEQYF.

The chain combines TRBV6-5 with TRBJ2-7; D unresolved. The germline CDR1 and CDR2 sequences are MNHEY and SVGAGI. V was pared by 2 bases and J by 2 bases, with 7 bases between. The CDR3 is made up of 13 amino acids. The CDR3 reads CASSYGETYEQYF. In nucleotides, the CDR3 is TGTGCCAGCAGTTACGGGGAAACCTACGAGCAGTACTTC.

CDR3 amino acids: CASGYTYRGGYSGEAFF. CDR3 DNA sequence: TGTGCTAGTGGGTACACCTACAGGGGAGGGTATAGCGGTGAAGCTTTCTTT. This chain connects TRBV12-5 to TRBJ1-1; 7 bases map to TRBD1. Germline V gene lookup returns CDR1 LGHNT and CDR2 FRNRAP. Trimming took 6 bases from V and 7 from J; bases not matched to a gene: 20. The CDR3 totals 17 residues.

This clone was detected many times. Other nucleotide sequences from this sample produce the same CDR3. As DNA, the CDR3 is TGTGCCAGCAGCTTTCGACTAGCGGGGATATACAATGAGCAGTTCTTC. It is translated as CASSFRLAGIYNEQFF. The genes are TRBV11-2 and TRBJ2-1; 11 nucleotides match TRBD2. Trimming removed 3 bases from V and 4 bases from J; junction bases left unmatched: 5. Germline V gene sequence: CDR1 SGHAT, CDR2 FQNNGV. The CDR3 extends over 16 amino acids.

The J gene is TRBJ2-7, the V gene TRBV6-5; 7 nucleotides match TRBD2. This CDR3 spans 16 amino acids. Germline trimming cut 0 bases from V and 7 bases from J; bases unmatched to any gene: 12. The germline V gene encodes CDR1 MNHEY and CDR2 SVGAGI. The CDR3 bases are TGTGCCAGCAGTTACTCCGACCGCCTCCGGGGAGGGGAGCAGTACTTC. As protein: CASSYSDRLRGGEQYF.

This sequence joins TRBV29-1 and TRBJ2-5, with TRBD1 identical over 8 bases. The CDR3 is 16 amino acids. The junction had 11 bases not matched to a gene; V was cut back by 0 bases and J by 5 bases. Germline CDR1 and CDR2: SQVTM and ANQGSEA. The DNA of the CDR3 is TGCAGCGTTGAAGAGCCTAGACAGGGGAGGCGTGAGACCCAGTACTTC. Amino acid sequence: CSVEEPRQGRRETQYF.

The V and J genes are TRBV4-2 and TRBJ2-7, with D possibly being TRBD2 (6 bases). Deletions cut 3 bases from V and 0 bases from J, with 12 bases between. CDR1 and CDR2 (germline): LGHNA, YNFKEQ. The CDR3 consists of 15 residues. The CDR3, as DNA: TGTGCCAGCAGCCAGGCGGAGGGCAGCTCCTACGAGCAGTACTTC. Its translation is CASSQAEGSSYEQYF.

Written as DNA, the CDR3 is TGTGCCAGTAGGTTCGGCAACGGATTCTACAATGAGCAGTTCTTC. Its translation: CASRFGNGFYNEQFF. This rearrangement joins TRBV19 to TRBJ2-1; no firm D call. CDR3 length equals 15 residues. Trimming took 6 bases from V and 3 from J, leaving 15 bases between them. CDR1 and CDR2 from the germline V gene are LNHDA and SQIVND (reference sequence).

This clone was recorded a few times. DNA of the CDR3: TGTGCCAGCAGTGTTAAGGGGGGCTATCAGCCCCAGCATTTT. As protein: CASSVKGGYQPQHF. The rearrangement joins TRBV2 to TRBJ1-5, with TRBD1 as a possible D gene (6 bases). CDR1 is SNHLY and CDR2 is FYNNEI in the germline V gene. Trimming removed 4 bases from V and 5 bases from J, with 12 bases in between. The CDR3 totals 14 residues.

Many counts were recorded for this clone. The chain couples TRBV28 to TRBJ1-6; 7 nucleotides line up with TRBD1. This CDR3 has 14 residues. CDR1 MDHEN and CDR2 SYDVKM come from the germline V gene. Trimming removed 5 bases from V and 9 bases from J; junction bases left unmatched: 7. CDR3 sequence reads: CASSETKGASPLHF. CDR3 nucleotide sequence: TGTGCCAGCAGTGAGACAAAGGGGGCTTCACCCCTCCACTTT.

This chain connects TRBV27 to TRBJ2-5; D ambiguous. Germline lookup yields CDR1 MNHEY and CDR2 SMNVEV (reference sequence). The CDR3 loop spans 10 amino acids. The V gene lost 7 bases and the J gene lost 2 bases, with 2 bases spanning the gap. CDR3 DNA: TGTGCCAGCACGCAAGAGACCCAGTACTTC. Its translation: CASTQETQYF.

V is TRBV18 and J is TRBJ2-5, with D hard to call. V was trimmed by 5 bases and J by 2 bases, leaving 3 bases between them. CDR3 size: 11 residues. Germline CDR1 and CDR2: KGHSH and LQKENI. DNA of the CDR3: TGTGCCAGCTCATCACAAGAGACCCAGTACTTC. Translation: CASSSQETQYF. Based on the CDR3 plus reference TRBV18 and TRBJ2-5, the full variable domain is NAGVMQNPRHLVRRRGQEARLRCSPMKGHSHVYWYRQLPEEGLKFMVYLQKENIIDESGMPKERFSAEFPKEGPSILRIQQVVRGDSAAYFCASSSQETQYFGPGTRLLVL.

V is TRBV5-1 and J is TRBJ2-5; D may be TRBD1 (5 bases). This CDR3 spans 13 amino acids. With 1 base removed from V and 3 bases from J, the gap between germline ends came to 7 bases. CDR1 is SGHRS, CDR2 YFSETQ, per germline. CDR3 protein: CASSLSREETQYF. CDR3 DNA: TGCGCCAGCAGCTTGAGCAGGGAAGAGACCCAGTACTTC.

V usage is TRBV30 and J usage is TRBJ2-2; D possibly corresponds to TRBD1 (6 bases). The V gene's germline CDR1 is GTSNPN and CDR2 SVGIG (reference sequence). The CDR3 covers 15 residues. The germline V and J ends were trimmed by 2 bases and 1 base, with 11 bases remaining between them. The CDR3 DNA reads TGTGCCTGGAGTCCTAAGACAGGGAACACCGGGGAGCTGTTTTTT. Its translation is CAWSPKTGNTGELFF.

V gene TRBV27 combines with J gene TRBJ1-4; TRBD1 matches at 8 bases. This CDR3 contains 15 residues. V dropped 4 bases and J dropped 11; count of bases not matched to a gene: 12. Per the germline V gene, CDR1 is MNHEY and CDR2 is SMNVEV (reference sequence). CDR3 in DNA: TGTGCCAGCAGTTCCCAGGGGGCCGGATTTGTGAAACTGTTTTTT. It codes for CASSSQGAGFVKLFF.

The rearrangement links TRBV5-1 to TRBJ2-5; 7 nucleotides match TRBD1. J gave up 0 bases and V 4 bases, and 3 bases lay outside the gene matches. There are 14 residues in the CDR3. CDR1 and CDR2 from the germline V gene are SGHRS and YFSETQ. The CDR3 protein is CASSKTGNQETQYF. The DNA for the CDR3 is TGCGCCAGCAGCAAGACAGGGAACCAAGAGACCCAGTACTTC.

The chain uses TRBV7-9 and TRBJ2-5, with TRBD1 as a possible D gene (5 bases). Trimming left V 1 base short and J 5 bases short, with 11 bases between. Germline loops: CDR1 SEHNR, CDR2 FQNEAQ (reference sequence). The CDR3 has 14 amino acids. The CDR3, as DNA: TGTGCCAGCAGCTTAGACAGGCAAACGGAGACCCAGTACTTC. This gives the protein CASSLDRQTETQYF.

This clone was detected only a few times. This sequence joins TRBV28 and TRBJ2-7; a weak D match, TRBD2 (6 bases). The germline CDR1 and CDR2 sequences are MDHEN and SYDVKM. Trimming removed 5 bases from V and 0 bases from J, with 14 bases in between. This CDR3 spans 15 amino acids. CDR3 amino acids: CASSGYLRGSYEQYF. The CDR3 nucleotides are TGTGCCAGCAGTGGTTACTTGCGGGGCTCCTACGAGCAGTACTTC. The complete variable domain, with remaining parts taken from reference TRBV28 and TRBJ2-7, reads DVKVTQSSRYLVKRTGEKVFLECVQDMDHENMFWYRQDPGLGLRLIYFSYDVKMKEKGDIPEGYSVSREKKERFSLILESASTNQTSMYLCASSGYLRGSYEQYFGPGTRLTVT.

The chain employs TRBV10-3 and TRBJ1-1, with D perhaps matching TRBD1 (5 bases). This CDR3 is built from 14 residues. V lost 4 bases and J lost 3, with 12 bases in between. CDR1 and CDR2 from the germline V gene are ENHRY and SYGVKD. In DNA form, the CDR3 reads TGTGCCATCAGTGGTGTCAGGGTGGACACTGAAGCTTTCTTT. This translates into CAISGVRVDTEAFF.

J is TRBJ2-5 and V is TRBV28; 8 bases line up with TRBD1. Germline V gene lookup returns CDR1 MDHEN and CDR2 SYDVKM. V lost 6 bases to trimming and J lost 1 base; unmatched junction nucleotides: 7. The CDR3 is 15 amino acids. The CDR3 nucleotides read TGTGCCAGCAGCACACAGGGGGTTCCCCAAGAGACCCAGTACTTC. Residues: CASSTQGVPQETQYF. Complete variable domain (other parts from reference TRBV28 and TRBJ2-5): DVKVTQSSRYLVKRTGEKVFLECVQDMDHENMFWYRQDPGLGLRLIYFSYDVKMKEKGDIPEGYSVSREKKERFSLILESASTNQTSMYLCASSTQGVPQETQYFGPGTRLLVL.

The chain carries TRBV29-1 and TRBJ1-2; D gene uncertain. The CDR3 is 13 amino acids. Germline assignment: CDR1 SQVTM and CDR2 ANQGSEA. The ends were cut back, 8 bases at V and 1 base at J, with 14 bases in the middle. CDR3 region: CSLTRLFNYGYTF. CDR3 DNA sequence: TGCAGCTTAACTAGATTATTTAACTATGGCTACACCTTC.